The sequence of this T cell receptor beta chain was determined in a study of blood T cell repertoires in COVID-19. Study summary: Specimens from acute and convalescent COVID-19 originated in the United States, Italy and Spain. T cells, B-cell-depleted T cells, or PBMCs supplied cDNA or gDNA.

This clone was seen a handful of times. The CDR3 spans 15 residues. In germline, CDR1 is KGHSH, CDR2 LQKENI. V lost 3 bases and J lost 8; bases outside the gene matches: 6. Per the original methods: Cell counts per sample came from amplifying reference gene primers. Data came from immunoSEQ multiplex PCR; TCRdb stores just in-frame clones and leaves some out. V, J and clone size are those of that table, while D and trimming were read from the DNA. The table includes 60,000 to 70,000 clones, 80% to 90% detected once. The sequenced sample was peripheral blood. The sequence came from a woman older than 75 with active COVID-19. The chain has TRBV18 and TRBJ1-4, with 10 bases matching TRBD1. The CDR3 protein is CASSPRTGGYEKLFF. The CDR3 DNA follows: TGTGCCAGCTCACCCAGGACAGGGGGATACGAAAAACTGTTTTTT.